This note documents a single T cell receptor (beta chain) sequence. The antigen remains undetermined. TCRdb reanalyzed the 5' RACE reads, giving one entry per CDR3 protein sequence and no DNA. The sample totals 150,000 to 200,000 distinct CDR3 sequences. CDR3 length: 20 amino acids. Germline assignment: CDR1 KGHSH and CDR2 LQKENI. This sample was taken from a study of monozygotic twins with inflammatory bowel disease. Study-wide results and caveats: Healthy twins showed more clonotype sharing with others than IBD patients, especially patients with disease activity.

Blood, approximately 2.3 ml, was drawn per donor. The TCR sequence derives from a human donor with ulcerative colitis or Crohn's disease, or a healthy co-twin of an affected twin (not recorded which). The sample consisted of blood. The rearrangement links TRBV18 to TRBJ2-5; the D call of TRBD1 rests on TCRdb alone, since no DNA is present to check it. This CDR3 reads CASSPGLRGWHPNLQETQYF.